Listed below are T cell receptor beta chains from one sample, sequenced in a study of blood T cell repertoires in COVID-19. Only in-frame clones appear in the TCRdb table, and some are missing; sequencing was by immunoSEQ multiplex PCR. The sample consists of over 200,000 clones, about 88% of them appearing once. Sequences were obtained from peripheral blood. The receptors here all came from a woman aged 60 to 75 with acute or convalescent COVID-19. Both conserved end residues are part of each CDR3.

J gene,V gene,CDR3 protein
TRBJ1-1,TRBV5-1,CASSLGLSVAEAFF
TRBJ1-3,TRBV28,CASSLDSSSGNTIYF
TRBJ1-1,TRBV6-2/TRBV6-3,CASSIAMNTEAFF
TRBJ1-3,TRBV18,CASSPTDGNTIYF
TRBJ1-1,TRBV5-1,CASSLKTRADTEAFF
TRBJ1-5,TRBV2,CASSDRRASYSNQPQHF
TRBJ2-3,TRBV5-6,CASSFIGSTPTDTQYF
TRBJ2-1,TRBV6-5,CASSSTQSSYNEQFF
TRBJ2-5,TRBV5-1,CASKISWAEETQYF
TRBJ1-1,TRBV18,CASSLGGRTDEAFF
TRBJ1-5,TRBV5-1,CASSLGTADNQPQHF
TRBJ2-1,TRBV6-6,CASSPTFTGSTSGRNYEQFF
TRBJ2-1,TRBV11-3,CASSQRTSGRGVDEQFF
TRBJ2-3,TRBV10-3,CAISEGRGSDTQYF
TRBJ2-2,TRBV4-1,CASSQEGGGRTGELFF
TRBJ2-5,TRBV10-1,CASSESIGQGATQYF
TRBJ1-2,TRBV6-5,CASSYLGEFGGYTF
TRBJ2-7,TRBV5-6,CASSMPGLQSYEQYF
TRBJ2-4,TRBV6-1,CASSEKGRGNIQYF
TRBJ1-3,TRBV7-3,CASSPLGTGSGNTIYF
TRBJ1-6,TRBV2,CAGNRARNSPLHF
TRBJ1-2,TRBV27,CASSYQKSGTGATSFLYGYTF
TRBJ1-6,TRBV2,CASNEEGGYNSPLHF
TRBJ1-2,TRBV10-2,CASRGQGGINYGYTF